The entry below describes one TCR beta chain. The sample originates from a study of blood T cell repertoires in COVID-19. At the level of the study: The cDNA or gDNA used as material had been derived from T cells, B-cell-depleted T cells, or PBMCs.

CDR3 length: 14 amino acids. CDR1 and CDR2 from the germline V gene are SGHRS and YFSETQ. Trimming cost V 0 bases and J 7 bases, with 11 bases left between them. Methods used by the authors: How many nucleated cells were present was estimated from reference gene primer amplification. The protocol was immunoSEQ multiplex PCR, while the TCRdb copy is restricted to in-frame clones and leaves out a portion. V, J and clone size are those of that table, while D and trimming were read from the DNA. The repertoire includes 90,000 to 140,000 clones, 81% of them detected once, and 30% to 45% sits in the top ten.

This chain links TRBV5-1 with TRBJ2-1, with D perhaps TRBD2 (6 bases). The TCR was taken from a man older than 75 with acute or convalescent COVID-19. The sequenced sample consisted of peripheral blood. The DNA of the CDR3 is TGCGCCAGCAGCTTGGACCGGGAGCTTAATGAGCAGTTCTTC. It yields the protein CASSLDRELNEQFF.